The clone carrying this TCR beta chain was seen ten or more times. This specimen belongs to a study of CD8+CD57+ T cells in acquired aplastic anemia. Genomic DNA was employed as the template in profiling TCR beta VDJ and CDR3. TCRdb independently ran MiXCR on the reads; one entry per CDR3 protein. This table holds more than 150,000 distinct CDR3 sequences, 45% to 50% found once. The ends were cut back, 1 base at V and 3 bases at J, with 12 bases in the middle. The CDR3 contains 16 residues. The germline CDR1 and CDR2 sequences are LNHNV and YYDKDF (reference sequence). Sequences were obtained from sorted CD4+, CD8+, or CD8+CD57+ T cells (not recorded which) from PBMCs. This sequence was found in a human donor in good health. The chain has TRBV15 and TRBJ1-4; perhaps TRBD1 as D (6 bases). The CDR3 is CATSRVVPGANEKLFF. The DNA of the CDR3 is TGTGCCACCAGCAGAGTCGTGCCAGGGGCTAATGAAAAACTGTTTTTT.